Below, 18 T cell receptor beta chains from the same sample are listed, as sequenced in a study of cytomegalovirus exposure and HLA in healthy donors. Primers for the PCR totalled 60 Vbeta and 13 Jbeta. Assay used: immunoSEQ multiplex PCR; TCRdb lists only in-frame clones, some missing. The table has over 200,000 clones, more than 60% seen once; the top ten hold roughly 2.5%. The source material was PBMCs. The receptors come from an older woman in good health and CMV-seropositive.

This chain links TRBV10-3 with TRBJ2-5, with D maybe TRBD2 (7 bases). Germline V gives CDR1 ENHRY, CDR2 SYGVKD. CDR3 length equals 13 residues. Trimming removed 6 bases at V and 6 bases at J, with 14 bases between. The CDR3 DNA reads as TGTGCCATCAGAGGGGGGGCCGCTCAGACCCAGTACTTC. It encodes CAIRGGAAQTQYF.

J is TRBJ2-1 and V is TRBV29-1, with 8 bases that match TRBD2. The germline V gene has CDR1 SQVTM and CDR2 ANQGSEA. V shed 5 bases, J shed 3 bases, and the junction held 6 bases outside the gene matches. The CDR3 covers 14 residues. As DNA, the CDR3 is TGCAGCGTTACCGGGACTAGTGTCTACAATGAGCAGTTCTTC. This gives the protein CSVTGTSVYNEQFF.

The gene calls are TRBV7-2 and TRBJ2-7, with TRBD1 matching over 8 bases. This CDR3 comprises 13 residues. CDR1 and CDR2 (germline): SGHTA, FQGNSA. V was pared by 4 bases and J by 6 bases, with 5 bases of the junction left unmatched. This chain's CDR3 is CASSSRTGREQYF. DNA for the CDR3: TGTGCCAGCAGCTCACGGACAGGGCGCGAGCAGTACTTC.

This rearrangement joins TRBV6-5 to TRBJ1-5, with 9 positions matching TRBD1. The length of the CDR3 is 15 residues. CDR1 and CDR2 (germline): MNHEY, SVGAGI. V was pared by 5 bases and J by 4 bases, with 6 bases of the junction left unmatched. CDR3 amino acids: CASSRQGGANQPQHF. The CDR3, as DNA: TGTGCCAGCAGTAGACAGGGGGGCGCGAATCAGCCCCAGCATTTT.

V is TRBV2 and J is TRBJ2-5; D is undetermined. The J call may not be correct, given that the DNA end is closer to TRBJ2-7. The CDR3 is made up of 14 amino acids. Germline CDR1 reads SNHLY; CDR2 reads FYNNEI. In DNA form, the CDR3 reads TGTGCCAGCAGTGGGGCAGGTCCCTCCTACGAGCAGTACTTC. Translated, it gives CASSGAGPSYEQYF.

This CDR3 is CASSEPGQGNQPQHF. In DNA, the CDR3 is TGTGCCAGCAGTGAACCGGGACAGGGGAATCAGCCCCAGCATTTT. The chain links TRBV6-1 to TRBJ1-5; 10 bases align to TRBD1. Germline assignment: CDR1 MNHNS and CDR2 SASEGT. With 2 bases clipped from V and 4 bases from J, the junction kept 2 bases outside the gene matches. The CDR3 sequence is 15 residues long.

This chain connects TRBV18 to TRBJ1-1; D is possibly TRBD1 (5 bases). Germline CDR1 reads KGHSH; CDR2 reads LQKENI. The CDR3 is 15 residues long. V was pared by 3 bases and J by 4 bases, with 15 bases between. CDR3 sequence (DNA): TGTGCCAGCTCACCTAGACAGACTGGTGGCACTGAAGCTTTCTTT. This sequence encodes CASSPRQTGGTEAFF. The variable domain in full, completed from reference TRBV18 and TRBJ1-1, reads NAGVMQNPRHLVRRRGQEARLRCSPMKGHSHVYWYRQLPEEGLKFMVYLQKENIIDESGMPKERFSAEFPKEGPSILRIQQVVRGDSAAYFCASSPRQTGGTEAFFGQGTRLTVV.

V is TRBV6-5 and J is TRBJ1-5, with D possibly being TRBD1 (5 bases). The CDR3 runs 14 residues. CDR1 and CDR2 from the germline V gene are MNHEY and SVGAGI. V was cut by 6 bases and J by 6 bases, with 15 bases left in between. The CDR3 DNA follows: TGTGCCAGCAGCATCGACAGAGAAGGTCAGCCCCAGCATTTT. Amino acids: CASSIDREGQPQHF.

The CDR3, as DNA: TGTGCCAGCAGCCTCCCGCAGAACTATGGCTACACCTTC. Amino acids: CASSLPQNYGYTF. The chain has TRBV28 and TRBJ1-2; D remains unclear. V was shortened by 6 bases and J by 2 bases, with 10 bases between the two germline ends. The CDR3 loop spans 13 amino acids. Germline lookup yields CDR1 MDHEN and CDR2 SYDVKM.

The chain carries TRBV2 and TRBJ2-3; D is unclear. V was shortened by 3 bases and J by 6 bases, with 7 bases between the two germline ends. Germline CDR1 and CDR2: SNHLY and FYNNEI. The CDR3 has 12 residues. The CDR3 region has the DNA TGTGCCAGCAGTGAGGTTGAGGATACGCAGTATTTT. As protein: CASSEVEDTQYF. Drawing the rest from reference TRBV2 and TRBJ2-3, the complete variable domain is EPEVTQTPSHQVTQMGQEVILRCVPISNHLYFYWYRQILGQKVEFLVSFYNNEISEKSEIFDDQFSVERPDGSNFTLKIRSTKLEDSAMYFCASSEVEDTQYFGPGTRLTVL.

The chain recombines TRBV7-9 with TRBJ2-7; maybe TRBD1 (6 bases). The CDR3 contains 14 residues. In germline, CDR1 is SEHNR, CDR2 FQNEAQ (reference sequence). V was cut by 1 base and J by 4 bases, with 11 bases left in between. CDR3 residues: CASSLEGGVYEQYF. CDR3 nucleotides: TGTGCCAGCAGCTTAGAAGGGGGTGTTTACGAGCAGTACTTC.

This chain joins TRBV4-1 and TRBJ1-6; D is ambiguous. The CDR3 is 16 residues long. Germline values: CDR1 MGHRA, CDR2 YSYEKL. V lost 1 base to trimming and J lost 6 bases, with 13 bases between them. This CDR3 is CASSQVGLGVNSPLHF. In nucleotides, the CDR3 is TGCGCCAGCAGCCAAGTAGGCCTGGGCGTTAATTCACCCCTCCACTTT.

V usage is TRBV7-9 and J usage is TRBJ1-6; D is perhaps TRBD1 (5 bases). V was trimmed by 4 bases and J by 7 bases, leaving 20 bases between them. The CDR3 runs 17 residues. Germline CDR1 is SEHNR and CDR2 is FQNEAQ (reference sequence). The CDR3 DNA reads TGTGCCAGCAGCTGGGGAGGGAGGGCCGCAGGGAATTCACCCCTCCACTTT. This codes for CASSWGGRAAGNSPLHF.

The chain links TRBV5-1 to TRBJ2-2; weak D call: TRBD1 (6 bases). Germline loops: CDR1 SGHRS, CDR2 YFSETQ. The V end was cut by 4 bases, the J end by 0 bases, with 16 bases between. CDR3 length equals 17 residues. The CDR3 loop is CASSTTAQGANTGELFF. The CDR3 region has the DNA TGCGCCAGCAGCACCACGGCACAGGGCGCGAACACCGGGGAGCTGTTTTTT.

V gene TRBV5-6 combines with J gene TRBJ2-2, with D possibly matching TRBD2 (6 bases). The CDR3 loop spans 14 amino acids. Germline CDR1 SGHDT, CDR2 YYEEEE. Deletions cut 2 bases from V and 5 bases from J, with 10 bases between. This chain's CDR3 is CASSLTRETGELFF. The CDR3 DNA follows: TGTGCCAGCAGCTTAACACGGGAGACCGGGGAGCTGTTTTTT.

About this clone itself: The junction and the germline gene differ at one end; a read error may be behind it. This chain links TRBV30 with TRBJ2-2; D is ambiguous. This CDR3 has 13 amino acids. CDR1 is GTSNPN and CDR2 is SVGIG in the germline V gene (reference sequence). The CDR3 DNA reads TGTGCCTGGAGCATGGAGAACACTGGGGAGCTGTTTTTT. This sequence encodes CAWSMENTGELFF. The full variable domain, with the rest looked up from reference TRBV30 and TRBJ2-2, is SQTIHQWPATLVQPVGSPLSLECTVEGTSNPNLYWYRQAAGRGLQLLFYSVGIGQISSEVPQNLSASRPQDRQFILSSKKLLLSDSGFYLCAWSMENTGELFFGEGSRLTVL.

The chain couples TRBV7-9 to TRBJ2-3; D might be TRBD1 (5 bases). The CDR3 covers 15 residues. From germline, CDR1 is SEHNR and CDR2 FQNEAQ (reference sequence). The V end was cut by 0 bases, the J end by 1 base, with 8 bases between. CDR3 coding DNA: TGTGCCAGCAGCTTAGCGGGGCTACGCACAGATACGCAGTATTTT. It codes for CASSLAGLRTDTQYF. Combining the CDR3 with reference TRBV7-9 and TRBJ2-3 gives the whole variable domain DTGVSQNPRHKITKRGQNVTFRCDPISEHNRLYWYRQTLGQGPEFLTYFQNEAQLEKSRLLSDRFSAERPKGSFSTLEIQRTEQGDSAMYLCASSLAGLRTDTQYFGPGTRLTVL.

The chain carries TRBV6-5 and TRBJ2-3; the match to TRBD2 covers 7 bases. J was trimmed by 5 bases and V by 4 bases; bases with no gene match: 12. The CDR3 length is 16 residues. Germline V CDR1 and CDR2: MNHEY, SVGAGI. CDR3 sequence reads: CASSLSSGTRGDTQYF. Here the CDR3 DNA reads TGTGCCAGCAGTTTGTCTAGCGGAACTAGAGGAGATACGCAGTATTTT.